The rows below give T cell receptor beta chains drawn from one sample of a study of blood T cell repertoires in COVID-19. The method was immunoSEQ multiplex PCR; TCRdb's version includes in-frame clones alone and lacks a portion of them. The sample includes 250,000 or so clones, more than 75% seen only once; the top ten take roughly 2%. Material: PBMCs or T cells enriched from blood (not recorded which). Source of these receptors: a woman aged 45 to 65 who had recovered from COVID-19. Both conserved end residues are part of each CDR3. D genes are given only for firm matches. Clone size is given for some rows only: seen once, a few or many times, or a class if the clone is expanded.

J gene: TRBJ1-1
D gene: -
clone size: -
V gene: TRBV3-1/TRBV3-2
CDR3 protein: CASSQDPARQAFF
CDR3 DNA: TGTGCCAGCAGCCAAGACCCAGCGCGCCAGGCTTTCTTT

J gene: TRBJ1-6
D gene: TRBD1
clone size: -
V gene: TRBV5-1
CDR3 protein: CASSSNTQGDNSPLHF
CDR3 DNA: TGCGCCAGCAGCTCCAACACCCAGGGGGACAACTCACCCCTCCACTTT

J gene: TRBJ2-3
D gene: TRBD2
clone size: -
V gene: TRBV2
CDR3 protein: CASSGSAGGTDTQYF
CDR3 DNA: TGTGCCAGCAGTGGTTCGGCGGGAGGAACAGATACGCAGTATTTT

J gene: TRBJ2-1
D gene: -
clone size: -
V gene: TRBV9
CDR3 protein: CASSTRTGEGEQFF
CDR3 DNA: TGTGCCAGCAGCACACGGACGGGAGAGGGTGAGCAGTTCTTC

J gene: TRBJ2-1
D gene: -
clone size: once
V gene: TRBV7-2
CDR3 protein: CASSLDSRTYNEQFF
CDR3 DNA: TGTGCCAGCAGCTTAGATTCTAGAACCTACAATGAGCAGTTCTTC

J gene: TRBJ1-5
D gene: -
clone size: -
V gene: TRBV2
CDR3 protein: CASREWATGLGQPQHF
CDR3 DNA: TGTGCCAGCAGAGAATGGGCTACGGGACTGGGCCAGCCCCAGCATTTT

J gene: TRBJ2-7
D gene: -
clone size: -
V gene: TRBV4-1
CDR3 protein: CASSQGRGTPSFEQYF
CDR3 DNA: TGCGCCAGCAGCCAAGGTCGGGGGACTCCCTCCTTTGAGCAGTACTTC

J gene: TRBJ1-4
D gene: TRBD1
clone size: -
V gene: TRBV7-2
CDR3 protein: CASSRDRGQQEKLFF
CDR3 DNA: TGTGCCAGCAGCAGAGACAGGGGGCAGCAGGAAAAACTGTTTTTT

J gene: TRBJ1-2
D gene: TRBD1
clone size: few
V gene: TRBV11-3
CDR3 protein: CASKGQGAYGYTF
CDR3 DNA: TGTGCCAGCAAGGGACAGGGGGCCTATGGCTACACCTTC

J gene: TRBJ1-3
D gene: -
clone size: -
V gene: TRBV2
CDR3 protein: CASSEEGVGTSGNTIYF
CDR3 DNA: TGTGCCAGCAGTGAAGAGGGGGTGGGTACCTCTGGAAACACCATATATTTT

J gene: TRBJ2-5
D gene: -
clone size: -
V gene: TRBV9
CDR3 protein: CASSVNMNTRQETQYF
CDR3 DNA: TGTGCCAGCAGCGTAAATATGAACACTAGACAAGAGACCCAGTACTTC

J gene: TRBJ2-7
D gene: -
clone size: once
V gene: TRBV19
CDR3 protein: CASSPGTDTYEQYF
CDR3 DNA: TGTGCCAGTAGTCCCGGGACTGACACCTACGAGCAGTACTTC

J gene: TRBJ2-3
D gene: TRBD2
clone size: -
V gene: TRBV10-1
CDR3 protein: CASSDTSGVDTQYF
CDR3 DNA: TGCGCCAGCAGTGATACTAGCGGGGTAGATACGCAGTATTTT

J gene: TRBJ1-4
D gene: -
clone size: once
V gene: TRBV12-3/TRBV12-4
CDR3 protein: CASARSNEKLFF
CDR3 DNA: TGTGCCAGCGCCAGGTCTAATGAAAAACTGTTTTTT